This T cell receptor (beta chain) stems from a study of identical twins (dated by TCRdb to about 2016). With regard to the full study: To test whether fetal clonotypes persist, the study used deep sequencing on TCR alpha and beta repertoires from monozygotic twins, unrelated adults of various ages, and cord blood. Replicate twin experiments were performed at different times using different library preparation protocols to rule out contamination. General study outcomes and caveats: Compared with coincidental sharing between unrelated individuals, an excess of low generation-probability sequences was observed among out-of-frame TCR alpha sequences shared between twins. Abundant cord blood beta clonotypes had fewer insertions, young adult naive repertoires showed a similar but weaker trend, and memory repertoires showed no such trend. A weaker excess of twin sharing was found in beta out-of-frame sequences because the signal-to-noise ratio was lowered by fewer shared sequences. Conclusions relied on cross-sectional statistical analysis, since the same donors could not be followed over many years. Invariant T cells such as MAIT and iNKT could partly confound zero-insertion analyses, though diverse VJ usage argued against this for most clonotypes. Out-of-frame TCR alpha sharing in monozygotic twins was systematically underestimated by recombination models, whereas sharing between unrelated individuals was in agreement with the recombination models.

This clonotype came up a few times. Its antigen specificity is not known. No much larger clone is present one base from it, and per-base qualities are unavailable. Only healthy Caucasian donors were included. The twin cohort consisted of three pairs of female monozygotic twins, all aged about 18 to 30 years. Positive isolation kits from Invitrogen were used to isolate CD4+ and CD8+ T cell populations. The library was built by means of 5' RACE. This sample was sequenced with an Illumina HiSeq 2000. Template switching introduced a universal primer binding site; the final cDNA contained a unique molecular identifier, enabling accurate counting of TCR cDNA molecules. First-strand cDNA for TCR alpha and beta chains was synthesized from specific primers in the conserved constant-segment region. To control for contamination, every cDNA library carried two barcodes: a SMART-Mk sample barcode plus Illumina barcodes. Two successive PCR steps introduced TruSeq adapter sequences along with Illumina sample barcodes. TCR alpha and beta cDNA libraries were sequenced on the Illumina HiSeq platform with custom primers. In the paper's pipeline: Raw reads were processed with MiGEC to extract unique molecular identifiers, and MiXCR was used to determine CDR3 positions. For each individual, recombination models were inferred using an EM algorithm with the repgenHMM and IGoR tools. Shared clonotype analysis was performed with the tcR package in R, normalizing sharing by the product of cloneset sizes. To study raw recombination free of thymic and clonal selection effects, out-of-frame nonproductive sequences were analyzed. Using fastp at Q25 and MiXCR, TCRdb reprocessed the public reads and kept productive beta chains. For every CDR3 protein sequence, its rows merge into one entry that carries the most common genes and DNA. Clone size and V and J calls follow TCRdb, not the original study. The sample table holds just over 500,000 distinct CDR3 sequences, of which about 20% were seen once. The ten largest clones capture around 1% of the sample.

Trimming removed 2 bases from V and 3 bases from J, leaving 8 bases between the germline ends. The CDR3 goes from the cysteine to the phenylalanine over 15 residues. The retained sequence is limited to the CDR3, 45 bases, with the frame set at the first base. These data are also associated with another study on T cells expressing NK-cell markers. As described in the second report: Three sorted T-cell subsets (CD3+CD56+NKG2C+, CD3+CD56+NKG2C- and CD3+CD56-NKG2C+) from fewer than 10 donors had their TCR beta-chain repertoires profiled. Among the eight sequenced donors, only one was HCMV-seronegative, while the other seven were HCMV-seropositive. In several experiments an anti-gammadeltaTCR antibody was added to restrict sorting to alphabetaTCR-expressing T cells. In several donors, the dominant CD3+CD56+NKG2C+ clonotypes were found to rank among the top 10 CD8+ clonotypes and to make up roughly 1.0-8% of CD8+ T cells. Those dominant clonotypes were again the most abundant among CD3+CD56-NKG2C+ cells in several donors, at about 28.3-60.1%. It remained unclear whether the expanded NKG2C-expressing T cell clones were specific for HCMV antigens. The eight sequenced donors were randomly selected healthy volunteers, three men and five women. A commercial ELISA kit detecting HCMV-specific IgG in serum was used to determine HCMV serostatus. MIGEC was used to demultiplex reads and group reads by UMI, and MiTCR was used to assemble and quantify clonotypes. Only TCR cDNA sequences supported by at least two reads were kept to exclude erroneous sequences. Downstream repertoire analysis used the tcR package, and clonotypes were matched across fractions by CDR3 nucleotide sequence plus V segment. Antigen specificity was annotated against VDJdb with VDJmatch, allowing one amino acid substitution in CDR3.

This TCR derives from a woman aged 18-29 years in good health. Sequenced: CD4+ T cells sorted from blood. The chain employs TRBV12-3 or TRBV12-4 and TRBJ2-6; the D gene remains uncertain. The DNA is TGTGCCAGCAGTTTAAGCCCCCATGGGGCCAACGTCCTGACTTTC. Its protein reads: CASSLSPHGANVLTF.